This T cell receptor beta chain derives from a study of cytomegalovirus exposure and HLA in healthy donors (dated by TCRdb to about 2017). Describing the broader study: In an earlier analysis of 550 to 750 of the donors, around 300 Gb of sequence data and 100 million or so unique TCR beta sequences from 150 million to 200 million T cells were reported. About 320 gigabases of sequencing data and 70 million to 85 million unique TCR sequences were included in an early release covering roughly 600 HLA-typed donors. Of the 300 to 400 genotyped donors, around 81% fell in the genetic ancestry cluster associated with self-reported Caucasian donors. The study aimed to test whether signatures of past pathogen exposure could be identified by cataloging public T cell receptors. The study used immunosequencing to profile the T cell repertoires of 666 subjects and linked those repertoires to cytomegalovirus serostatus. Besides the first cohort of around 670 subjects, a separate validation cohort made up of over 95 different subjects was used. To predict cytomegalovirus infection status, the study brought together high-throughput TCR immunosequencing, statistical association of individual TCRs with disease status, and machine learning. A later analysis re-examined previously published TCR beta repertoires from more than 650 donors and added high-resolution HLA genotyping to investigate patterns of TCR occurrence. Rather than drawing on any new phenotypic data, the later analysis identified candidate immune exposures from TCR beta sequences and the way those sequences occurred across donors. An earlier analysis of nearly 600 of the donors applied high-throughput TCR beta sequencing to assess whether each TCR beta V gene segment acted as functional or pseudogenic. Alongside the repertoire data, information on donor age, sex, ethnicity and CMV serostatus was compiled. A later genetic analysis used genome-wide SNP genotypes for 398 of the 666 donors, treating that subset as a discovery cohort. All discovery cohort repertoires had been generated using a single sequencing platform. Both class I and class II loci were covered by HLA typing, at four-digit resolution. Typing coverage differed by locus: A, B, C, DRB1 and DQB1 were typed in roughly 620-630 donors, DQA1 in roughly 510, DPA1 in approximately 600, and DPB1 in 400 to 490. A few DR-DQ haplotypes were treated as single units for association and clustering because of strong linkage in the cohort. Among several hundred genotyped donors of the cohort, an average of around 240,000 unique TCR beta nucleotide sequences was sequenced per donor, of which about 20% were non-productive.

Study-level results and caveats: The classifier was reported to diagnose cytomegalovirus status with high specificity and sensitivity in both the original cohort and the validation cohort. The authors suggested that the approach could potentially be extended to other disease states and immunological phenotypes. This cohort had only TCR beta chains sequenced, and the lack of alpha or paired-chain data limited which features could be detected. Compared with equally common non-associated chains, HLA-associated TCR beta chains in a later analysis were more clonally expanded and had lower generation probabilities. Because counts were too low, about 15 rarely observed V segments, including chromosome 9 orphons, were left out of the earlier analysis of over 550 of the donors. CMV serostatus was the only immune exposure information available for the cohort. Broadly in line with IMGT annotations, most TCR beta V segments showed up in productive rearrangements about 87% or about 30% of the time in an earlier analysis of several hundred of the donors. Because HLA typing was missing for some donors at each locus, association tests included only the typed subset. The presence/absence analyses assumed that sequencing depth was roughly uniform across donors, and that assumption may not be true. According to a later analysis, parvovirus B19, influenza, CMV and Epstein-Barr virus appeared linked to several top co-occurrence clusters. In a later analysis, over 15,000 TCR beta sequences were associated with specific HLA alleles at a false discovery rate of 0.05. According to a later analysis, TCR association rates differed among HLA loci, with DRB1 alleles showing the most associated TCRs and HLA-C alleles showing the fewest. According to a later analysis, most CMV-associated TCR beta chains appeared to be HLA-restricted, and the HLA associations seemed to be driven largely by CMV exposure. Linkage disequilibrium might explain the correlated functional status among segregating V segments, but an unknown experimental factor could not be ruled out. A cluster of highly shared sequence variants was judged likely to represent a technical artifact of the sequencing pipeline. The study gave a list of over 150 TCR beta chains associated with cytomegalovirus. A later genetic analysis associated a missense DCLRE1C variant with V-gene and J-gene trimming of TCR beta chains, and an independent cohort replicated the association. A few of the identified cytomegalovirus-associated TCR beta chains were confirmed in vitro to be specific for cytomegalovirus antigens. A later genetic analysis reported fewer N-insertions in productive TCRs among donors in an Asian-associated ancestry cluster than the roughly 620-donor mean. When HLA alleles, especially DR and DQ, strongly co-occurred, attributing TCR associations to individual alleles was difficult. While some public TCRs were present in many individuals, most TCR sequences turned up only very rarely across donors. The 87-base-pair reads could not distinguish some IMGT-functional V segments, including TRBV6-2 and TRBV6-3, so those segments were excluded. A further reported finding was that TCR beta sequences accurately predicted the HLA-A and HLA-B alleles for most subjects in the first cohort.

Only one count was recorded for this clone. Its antigen specificity is not known. Within one base of it there is no much larger clone, and no base qualities were kept. In total, roughly 710 healthy bone marrow donors made up the cohort. At the time of sampling, every cohort member was nominally healthy, though immune exposures that went unrecorded were likely present. The donor tested CMV seronegative and was one of the 352 seronegative cohort members. Every donor gave a peripheral blood sample, and the peripheral blood mononuclear cells from that sample were used for TCR beta sequencing. Genomic DNA extraction from the blood cell samples was performed with the Qiagen DNeasy Blood Extraction Kit. Library generation was performed with the immunoSEQ multiplex PCR assay. For the multiplex PCR, a mixture combining 60 forward primers for TCR Vbeta segments and 13 reverse primers for TCR Jbeta segments was used. The CDR3 region of rearranged TCR beta genes was amplified from genomic DNA with a multiplex PCR assay. The amplified TCR beta libraries were sequenced on the Illumina HiSeq System as 87-base-pair reads. From the authors' description of their analysis: A later analysis tallied around 87 million unique TCR beta chains across the 666 repertoires, and approximately 11 million of those chains were shared by two or more donors. A nearest-neighbor algorithm error-corrected the raw reads and collapsed the reads into unique sequences, merging closely related sequences to remove PCR and sequencing errors. Alignment of CDR3 sequences to IMGT reference sequences was used to assign V, D and J gene segments. For a sequence to be retained, at least a six-nucleotide match to both a V gene segment and a J gene segment was required. Rearrangements were classified as productive when the CDR3 lacked stop codons and remained in frame with V and J, and all other rearrangements were classified as non-productive. CDR3 was defined according to IMGT convention as the region running from the second conserved V-encoded cysteine to the conserved J-encoded phenylalanine. In an earlier analysis of more than 550 of the donors, sequences lacking an unambiguous match to a single V gene segment were excluded. An earlier analysis of 500 to 700 of the donors classified V segments as functional when productive rearrangements were above 56.7% and as segregating when the standard deviation between donors was above 5%. A statistical classification framework was built to diagnose cytomegalovirus status from the catalog of TCR beta chain sequences. V and J gene assignment, in a later analysis, came from comparing TCR nucleotide sequences with IMGT/GENE-DB human TR gene sequences. In a later analysis, CDR3 sequences and most-parsimonious VDJ recombination scenarios were assigned using the TCRdist pipeline. In a later analysis, each TCR beta chain was defined by its CDR3 amino acid sequence together with its V-gene family, and reads without a unique V-gene family were excluded. A later analysis removed roughly 590 highly shared, low-generation-probability nucleotide sequences to deal with suspected cross-contamination and a sequencing artifact. In a later analysis, a clonal expansion index for each public chain was calculated from normalized within-repertoire ranks of inferred template counts. In a later analysis, generation probabilities were computed with a VDJ recombination model fitted to out-of-frame rearrangements, and the resulting probabilities were checked against IGoR. In a later analysis, hypergeometric tests were used to score TCR-TCR, TCR-HLA and TCR-CMV co-occurrence, with a repertoire-size bias correction applied to TCR pairs. In a later analysis, false discovery rates were estimated by permuting HLA or CMV assignments 20 times. In a later analysis, co-occurring TCRs were grouped using DBSCAN, and TCRdist sequence similarity was added for clustering within HLA-allele-positive subsets. Repertoires with fewer than 30,000 or more than 120,000 public chains, plus five repertoires with anomalous nucleotide sharing, were excluded from co-occurrence clustering. This is the immuneACCESS table as TCRdb keeps it, with only in-frame sequences that have V and J called. A part of the clones is gone; compared with another copy, unresolved V genes explain less than half, and the rest is unexplained. V, J and clone size are taken as reported in that table, and D and trimming were inferred from the DNA itself. The table for this sample lists about 47,000 clones; approximately 70% of them were counted only once. The ten top clones hold roughly 6.3% of the sample.

The trim is 5 bases for V and 3 bases for J, with a gap of 14 bases between the germline ends. According to the germline V gene (reference sequence), CDR1 reads LNHDA and CDR2 reads SQIVND. The CDR3 spans 14 residues, from the cysteine through the phenylalanine. Only the CDR3 DNA is retained, 42 bases long and in frame from the first base. This chain is built from TRBV19 and TRBJ2-7, with TRBD1 as a weak D call on 5 bases. This sequence was found in a man aged 25-40 years in good health and CMV-seronegative. Sequencing was performed on PBMCs. The CDR3 has the sequence CASSVRVQGYEQYF. The sequence in DNA is TGTGCCAGTAGTGTCAGGGTTCAGGGCTACGAGCAGTACTTC.